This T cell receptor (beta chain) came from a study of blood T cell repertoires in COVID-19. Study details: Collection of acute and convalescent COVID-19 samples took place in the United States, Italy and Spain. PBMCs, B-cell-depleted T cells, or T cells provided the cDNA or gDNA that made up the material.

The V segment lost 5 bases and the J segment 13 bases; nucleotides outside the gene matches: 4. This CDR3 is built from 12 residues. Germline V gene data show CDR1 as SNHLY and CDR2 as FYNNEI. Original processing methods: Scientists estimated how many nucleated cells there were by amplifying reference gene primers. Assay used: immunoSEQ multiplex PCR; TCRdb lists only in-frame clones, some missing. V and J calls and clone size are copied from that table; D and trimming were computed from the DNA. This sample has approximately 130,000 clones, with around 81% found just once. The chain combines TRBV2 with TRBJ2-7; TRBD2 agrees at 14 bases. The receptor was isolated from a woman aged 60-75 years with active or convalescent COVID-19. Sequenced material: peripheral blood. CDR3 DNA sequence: TGTGCCAGCAGTCCTGGACTAGCGGGAGGATACTTC. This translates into CASSPGLAGGYF.